This is a list of T cell receptor beta chains from one sample in a study of molecular identifiers for immune sequencing clone quantification. MiXCR was run by TCRdb on the PCR reads, yielding one entry per CDR3 protein. This sample has roughly 630,000 distinct CDR3 sequences, with roughly 25% found just once. Input material: naive CD8+ T cells from blood, with Jurkat cell RNA spiked in. The receptors derive from a human donor in good health. Some libraries in this study had Jurkat cell RNA spiked in. Each CDR3 is given without its conserved first and last residue. D genes are given only for firm matches.

CDR3aa,d_gene,v_gene,j_gene
ASSPGTGNEQF,TRBD1,TRBV19,TRBJ2-1
ASSQSMLGTGDTEAF,TRBD1,TRBV16,TRBJ1-1
ASRIGQESRYEQY,.,TRBV9,TRBJ2-7
ASSPNSDRGLEAF,TRBD1,TRBV7-9,TRBJ1-1
AWSVFQGAAEAF,TRBD1,TRBV30,TRBJ1-1
ASSRNPGQATYEQY,TRBD1,TRBV3-1,TRBJ2-7
ASSRRSSYEQY,.,TRBV28,TRBJ2-7
ASSLEERLWGSAGYEQY,.,TRBV5-5,TRBJ2-7
ASSPGGGPYNEQF,.,TRBV28,TRBJ2-1
AYRLDTQY,.,TRBV30,TRBJ2-3
ASRDRTGGYNEQF,TRBD1,TRBV2,TRBJ2-1
ASSDGTSGSASTDTQY,TRBD2,TRBV13,TRBJ2-3